This T cell receptor (beta chain) came from a study of T cell changes during pregnancy in multiple sclerosis. Trimming removed 2 bases from V and 6 bases from J, with 20 bases in between. The V gene's germline CDR1 is SGDLS and CDR2 YYNGEE. The CDR3 runs to 17 residues. Method: immunoSEQ multiplex PCR; TCRdb's copy keeps in-frame clones and lacks some. The sample holds about 49,000 clones, roughly 90% seen once. The rearrangement uses TRBV9 and TRBJ2-2; D may be TRBD1 (5 bases). The TCR comes from a female donor in good health, enrolled as a control in a pregnancy study. This sample comprised peripheral blood, obtained after pregnancy. The CDR3 protein is CASSVSRASGIAGELFF. The CDR3 DNA reads TGTGCCAGCAGCGTTTCTCGGGCCTCAGGGATAGCCGGGGAGCTGTTTTTT.